Following are 28 T cell receptor beta chains from one sample sequenced in a study. TCRdb itself ran the 5' RACE reads through MiXCR, one entry per CDR3 protein. The sample contains 55,000 to 70,000 distinct CDR3 sequences, 25% to 30% of which appear only once. Sequenced input: tumor-infiltrating memory CD4+ T cells sorted from the breast tumor. Documented subset: memory CD4+ T cells, CD4+CD45RO+CD25-. The receptors originated from a female donor with breast cancer.

V and J are TRBV18 and TRBJ2-7, with D possibly matching TRBD1 (7 bases). Germline V gene sequence: CDR1 KGHSH, CDR2 LQKENI. The CDR3 sequence is 13 residues long. V dropped 5 bases and J dropped 3 bases, with 11 bases sitting between them. The DNA of the CDR3 is TGTGCCAGCTCAGCGGGACAGCACTACGAGCAGTACTTC. Translation gives CASSAGQHYEQYF.

This clonotype was picked up a small number of times. The rearrangement uses TRBV7-2 and TRBJ2-4; tentatively, D is TRBD2 (5 bases). Germline-derived CDR1 and CDR2 are SGHTA and FQGNSA. V lost 0 bases and J 0 bases, leaving 12 bases between the germline ends. The CDR3 sequence is 17 residues long. In nucleotides, the CDR3 is TGTGCCAGCAGCTTAGCGCTAGGAGCGGTAGCCAAAAACATTCAGTACTTC. This codes for CASSLALGAVAKNIQYF.

This clonotype was found many times. The rearrangement uses TRBV5-1 and TRBJ2-7, with D uncertain. CDR3 length: 12 amino acids. Trimming pared 1 base from V and 7 bases from J, leaving 9 bases between. The germline gives CDR1 SGHRS, CDR2 YFSETQ. The chain's CDR3 is CASSLTTREQYF. In nucleotides, the CDR3 is TGCGCCAGCAGCTTGACAACCCGAGAGCAGTACTTC.

The V and J genes are TRBV18 and TRBJ1-5, with 8 bases fitting TRBD1. There are 15 residues in the CDR3. With 1 base clipped from V and 2 bases from J, the junction kept 1 base outside the gene matches. Germline CDR1 KGHSH, CDR2 LQKENI. The CDR3 region has the DNA TGTGCCAGCTCACCACAGGGACAGGGCAATCAGCCCCAGCATTTT. This encodes CASSPQGQGNQPQHF.

This rearrangement joins TRBV7-9 to TRBJ1-1; D ambiguous. The CDR3 spans 13 residues. Trimming removed 8 bases at V and 0 bases at J, with 10 bases between. Germline V gene data show CDR1 as SEHNR and CDR2 as FQNEAQ (reference sequence). CDR3 nucleotide sequence: TGTGCCAGCTCCTGGGGTATGAACACTGAAGCTTTCTTT. Translated: CASSWGMNTEAFF.

This rearrangement joins TRBV7-9 to TRBJ2-1; D is unresolved. Germline CDR1 reads SEHNR; CDR2 reads FQNEAQ (reference sequence). V gave up 0 bases and J gave up 2 bases, with 5 bases separating them. This CDR3 has 14 amino acids. CDR3: CASSLAGPYNEQFF. The CDR3 DNA reads TGTGCCAGCAGCTTAGCTGGGCCCTACAATGAGCAGTTCTTC. Filled out from reference TRBV7-9 and TRBJ2-1, the complete variable domain reads DTGVSQNPRHKITKRGQNVTFRCDPISEHNRLYWYRQTLGQGPEFLTYFQNEAQLEKSRLLSDRFSAERPKGSFSTLEIQRTEQGDSAMYLCASSLAGPYNEQFFGPGTRLTVL.

This clonotype appeared a single time. J is TRBJ2-7 and V is TRBV5-1; weak D call: TRBD1 (6 bases). V dropped 4 bases and J dropped 0 bases, with 11 bases sitting between them. This CDR3 contains 14 residues. Looked up from germline, CDR1 is SGHRS and CDR2 is YFSETQ. CDR3 protein: CASSQQGFSYEQYF. The CDR3 DNA follows: TGCGCCAGCAGCCAACAGGGATTCTCCTACGAGCAGTACTTC.

This clonotype showed up just a few times. CDR3 protein: CASTAGEVTDTQYF. Written as DNA, the CDR3 is TGTGCCAGCACGGCAGGAGAGGTCACAGATACGCAGTATTTT. The chain joins TRBV6-2 or TRBV6-3 to TRBJ2-3; D is uncertain. The germline V gene has CDR1 MNHEY and CDR2 SVGEGT. Trimming left V 7 bases short and J 2 bases short, with 13 bases between. This CDR3 region has 14 residues.

The sample holds a few counts of this clonotype. The chain carries TRBV6-5 and TRBJ2-4, with D possibly matching TRBD1 (5 bases). Trimming removed 2 bases from V and 7 bases from J, with 12 bases in between. CDR1 is MNHEY, CDR2 SVGAGI, per germline. The CDR3 length is 14 residues. The CDR3 DNA is TGTGCCAGCAGTTACGGGGCAGGCATGAACATTCAGTACTTC. Translating it yields CASSYGAGMNIQYF.

The V and J genes are TRBV20-1 and TRBJ2-3, with D possibly matching TRBD2 (5 bases). This CDR3 is built from 15 residues. CDR1 is DFQATT, CDR2 SNEGSKA, per germline (reference sequence). Trimming took 0 bases from V and 4 from J, leaving 14 bases between them. The CDR3 is CSARDFRTEADTQYF. The CDR3 DNA reads TGCAGTGCTAGAGATTTTCGGACGGAGGCAGATACGCAGTATTTT.

The gene calls are TRBV21-1 and TRBJ2-2; the DNA was not used to check the table's D call, TRBD1. TRBV21-1 is classified as a pseudogene. The CDR3 loop spans 15 amino acids. The CDR3 region is CASSRTAGRTGELFF. CDR3 nucleotide sequence: TGTGCCAGCAGCAGAACCGCAGGGCGTACCGGGGAGCTGTTTTTT.

The chain links TRBV28 to TRBJ1-1; 8 bases are a match to TRBD1. Germline-derived CDR1 and CDR2 are MDHEN and SYDVKM. This CDR3 is 16 amino acids long. The junction had 7 bases not matched to a gene; V was cut back by 4 bases and J by 0 bases. In nucleotides, the CDR3 is TGTGCCAGCAGTTCGCGGACAGGGCTCATGAACACTGAAGCTTTCTTT. Residues: CASSSRTGLMNTEAFF.

V gene TRBV7-9 combines with J gene TRBJ1-4; the D is unclear. This CDR3 has 14 residues. The germline gives CDR1 SEHNR, CDR2 FQNEAQ (reference sequence). Between the trimmed V and J ends, which lost 4 bases and 8 bases, there was a span of 14 bases. CDR3 sequence (DNA): TGTGCCAGCAGCTCTTCCATTGCTGGGGAAAAACTGTTTTTT. It specifies CASSSSIAGEKLFF.

Notes on this clonotype: At one boundary the junction diverges from the germline segment, which might be a read error. The chain uses TRBV28 and TRBJ1-6; maybe TRBD1 (5 bases). Germline V gene data show CDR1 as MDHEN and CDR2 as SYDVKM. The CDR3 covers 12 residues. The CDR3 sequence: CTSSEGDSPLHF. The CDR3 nucleotides are TGTACCAGCAGTGAAGGGGATTCACCCCTCCACTTT.

This clonotype was seen repeatedly, ten times or more. The chain is built from TRBV11-2 and TRBJ2-5; D could derive from TRBD1 or TRBD2 (6 bases each). Trimming shortened V by 2 bases and J by 4 bases, and 8 bases separated the two germline ends. Germline V lookup: CDR1 SGHAT, CDR2 FQNNGV. The CDR3 is 13 amino acids. CDR3 sequence: CASSLPGAETQYF. The DNA of the CDR3 is TGTGCCAGCAGCTTACCGGGGGCAGAGACCCAGTACTTC.

The chain couples TRBV20-1 to TRBJ2-7, with 13 bases lining up with TRBD2. The CDR3 is 14 amino acids. The J segment lost 5 bases and the V segment lost 5 bases, leaving 6 bases of the junction unmatched. In germline, CDR1 is DFQATT, CDR2 SNEGSKA (reference sequence). The CDR3 spells CSAHTSGREHEQYF. The CDR3 nucleotides read TGCAGTGCTCATACTAGCGGGAGGGAACACGAGCAGTACTTC.

In its sample, this clonotype was seen once. The chain couples TRBV9 to TRBJ1-3; no clear D. This CDR3 has 15 amino acids. V was pared by 3 bases and J by 3 bases, with 13 bases between. Germline V lookup: CDR1 SGDLS, CDR2 YYNGEE. The CDR3, as DNA: TGTGCCAGCAGCGCCTCCGGTATTAGTGGAAACACCATATATTTT. Protein product: CASSASGISGNTIYF.

This rearrangement joins TRBV20-1 to TRBJ2-1; 7 bases agree with TRBD2. CDR3 length equals 15 residues. V was pared by 3 bases and J by 1 base, with 6 bases of the junction left unmatched. Germline lookup yields CDR1 DFQATT and CDR2 SNEGSKA (reference sequence). DNA for the CDR3: TGCAGTGCTAGTCTACTAGCGCTTTCCTACAATGAGCAGTTCTTC. Translating it yields CSASLLALSYNEQFF.

This clonotype was found a few times. The CDR3 here is CASSYARTNTEAFF. CDR3 sequence (DNA): TGTGCCAGCAGTTATGCCAGGACGAACACTGAAGCTTTCTTT. V usage is TRBV6-5 and J usage is TRBJ1-1, with D hard to call. The CDR3 extends over 14 amino acids. Trimming took 3 bases from V and 1 from J, leaving 9 bases between them. Per germline, CDR1 MNHEY and CDR2 SVGAGI.

This clonotype has only a few counts. The V gene is TRBV5-1, the J gene TRBJ2-3; a weak D match, TRBD2 (6 bases). V lost 9 bases, J lost 0 bases, and 14 bases lay in between. Germline V gives CDR1 SGHRS, CDR2 YFSETQ. The CDR3 totals 14 residues. CDR3 coding DNA: TGCGCCACCTCCGCCGGGACTAGCACAGATACGCAGTATTTT. Residues: CATSAGTSTDTQYF.

This clonotype has ten or more counts. V usage is TRBV5-6 and J usage is TRBJ1-5, with D unresolved. Looked up from germline, CDR1 is SGHDT and CDR2 is YYEEEE. CDR3 size: 15 residues. V lost 3 bases and J lost 0, with 10 bases in between. The CDR3 DNA sequence: TGTGCCAGCAGCTCTTGGACGGTTAGCAATCAGCCCCAGCATTTT. Its translation: CASSSWTVSNQPQHF.

V gene TRBV4-3 combines with J gene TRBJ1-5; D is unresolved. V was trimmed by 2 bases and J by 6 bases, leaving 8 bases between them. The length of the CDR3 is 13 residues. Germline-derived CDR1 and CDR2 are LGHNA and YSLEER. CDR3 sequence: CASSQRQGQPQHF. The CDR3 nucleotides are TGCGCCAGCAGCCAACGTCAAGGTCAGCCCCAGCATTTT.

The rearrangement joins TRBV20-1 to TRBJ2-5; D gene ambiguous. The V end was cut by 6 bases, the J end by 5 bases, with 4 bases between. The CDR3 covers 9 residues. Looked up from germline, CDR1 is DFQATT and CDR2 is SNEGSKA (reference sequence). The CDR3 region is CSAGETQYF. The CDR3 region has the DNA TGCAGTGCCGGGGAGACCCAGTACTTC.

The chain carries TRBV5-1 and TRBJ1-4; D is ambiguous. This CDR3 region has 10 residues. Germline CDR1 is SGHRS and CDR2 is YFSETQ. V was cut by 5 bases and J by 13 bases, with 9 bases left in between. DNA for the CDR3: TGCGCCAGCAGGGCCGTGGGACTGTTTTTT. Translated, it gives CASRAVGLFF.

This rearrangement joins TRBV29-1 to TRBJ2-3; D may be TRBD2 (6 bases). Germline V gene data show CDR1 as SQVTM and CDR2 as ANQGSEA. The CDR3 consists of 13 residues. V shed 2 bases and J shed 6 bases, with 12 bases lying between them. CDR3 bases: TGCAGCGTTGAATATGTCCGGGGGGATACGCAGTATTTT. This sequence encodes CSVEYVRGDTQYF.

This clonotype was detected a few times. The CDR3: CASSYSVTDNYGYTF. The CDR3, as DNA: TGTGCCAGCAGTTACTCCGTTACCGACAACTATGGCTACACCTTC. This sequence joins TRBV3-1 and TRBJ1-2; D uncertain. V lost 6 bases and J 2 bases, leaving 16 bases between the germline ends. The CDR3 contains 15 residues. Germline CDR1 reads LGHDT; CDR2 reads YNNKEL (reference sequence).

This clonotype has more than one count but fewer than ten. V is TRBV5-1 and J is TRBJ1-1; D is undetermined. Trimming cost V 1 base and J 5 bases, with 18 bases left between them. Germline loops: CDR1 SGHRS, CDR2 YFSETQ. The CDR3 has 16 residues. This CDR3 is CASSLTRMRDNTEAFF. CDR3 nucleotides: TGCGCCAGCAGCTTGACTCGGATGCGTGATAATACTGAAGCTTTCTTT.

With respect to this clonotype: The CDR3 does not end in the conserved phenylalanine or tryptophan, so this is likely a read error. This chain connects TRBV29-1 to TRBJ1-4, with 10 bases identical to TRBD1. From germline, CDR1 is SQVTM and CDR2 ANQGSEA. The V segment lost 2 bases and the J segment 6 bases; nucleotides outside the gene matches: 6. The CDR3 has 15 residues. As DNA, the CDR3 is TGCAGCGTTGAATTTTATGGGACAGGGGATGAAAAACTGTTTTGT. Translation: CSVEFYGTGDEKLFC.